A selection of T cell receptor beta chains follows, all from one sample in a study of regulatory T cells in long-lasting Graves disease. TCRdb re-called the multiplex PCR reads through MiXCR, storing one row per CDR3 protein. Of approximately 300,000 distinct CDR3 sequences listed, 18% are singletons. The material sequenced was peripheral blood mononuclear cells (PBMCs), taken at new diagnosis, from a patient treated with antithyroid drugs. All receptors derive from a female donor with Graves disease. The CDR3 runs from the conserved cysteine through the conserved F or W. The D gene is left open where the match is weak. Not all rows give a size; the values are once, few, many and, for expanded clones, a class.

>TRBJ2-7|.|TRBV7-3|.
CASSPAVTGNLYEQYF
TGTGCCAGCAGCCCGGCCGTCACAGGGAACCTCTACGAGCAGTACTTC
>TRBJ2-3|.|TRBV6-1|many
CASTGGTGTDTQYF
TGTGCCAGCACCGGAGGGACCGGGACAGATACGCAGTATTTT
>TRBJ1-3|TRBD1|TRBV6-1|few
CASSPYRGGNTIYF
TGTGCCAGCAGTCCCTACAGGGGAGGAAACACCATATATTTT
>TRBJ1-3|.|TRBV5-1|few
CASSLEGGSGNTIYF
TGCGCCAGCAGCTTGGAGGGCGGGTCTGGAAACACCATATATTTT
>TRBJ2-7|TRBD2|TRBV6-9|.
CASSYVSASGPYEQYF
TGTGCCAGCAGTTACGTCTCGGCTAGCGGACCCTACGAGCAGTACTTC
>TRBJ2-4|.|TRBV11-3|many
CASSLASFPGVVGKNIQYF
TGTGCCAGCAGCTTAGCGTCTTTCCCAGGGGTAGTGGGCAAAAACATTCAGTACTTC
>TRBJ2-3|TRBD2|TRBV7-2|.
CASSLDLVAGGSGTDTQYF
TGTGCCAGCAGCTTAGATCTTGTAGCGGGAGGGTCGGGCACAGATACGCAGTATTTT
>TRBJ2-2|TRBD2|TRBV27|many
CASSLGAGGTGELFF
TGTGCCAGCAGTTTGGGAGCGGGAGGCACCGGGGAGCTGTTTTTT
>TRBJ2-1|TRBD2|TRBV14|.
CASRPTGTSGNEQFF
TGTGCCAGCAGGCCGACCGGGACTAGCGGAAATGAGCAGTTCTTC
>TRBJ1-1|.|TRBV11-3|many
CASTDGTEAFF
TGTGCCAGCACCGATGGGACAGAAGCTTTCTTT
>TRBJ1-1|.|TRBV19|many
CASSFGRALSEAFF
TGTGCCAGTAGTTTCGGCAGAGCGCTAAGTGAAGCTTTCTTT
>TRBJ2-1|TRBD1|TRBV9|.
CASSQGANYNEQFF
TGTGCCAGCAGCCAGGGGGCCAACTACAATGAGCAGTTCTTC
>TRBJ1-1|TRBD1|TRBV7-2|.
CASSLTQGGTEAFF
TGTGCCAGCAGCTTGACCCAGGGGGGGACTGAAGCTTTCTTT
>TRBJ2-7|TRBD1|TRBV15|.
CATHDRGKSSEQYF
TGTGCCACCCATGACAGGGGCAAATCTAGCGAGCAGTACTTC
>TRBJ2-3|.|TRBV7-2|many
CASSSGGTSPTDTQYF
TGTGCCAGCAGCTCCGGGGGAACTAGCCCCACAGATACGCAGTATTTT
>TRBJ2-5|TRBD2|TRBV5-1|many
CASSLIAGDGEETQYF
TGCGCCAGCAGCTTGATCGCGGGAGATGGCGAGGAGACCCAGTACTTC
>TRBJ2-5|TRBD2|TRBV30|medium-sized
CAWSVQREYETQYF
TGTGCCTGGAGTGTACAGCGGGAGTATGAGACCCAGTACTTC
>TRBJ2-7|.|TRBV4-2|.
CANSSQTRATPYEQYF
TGTGCCAACAGCTCTCAAACACGGGCGACCCCCTACGAGCAGTACTTC
>TRBJ2-2|.|TRBV20-1|many
CSASPSYYTGELFF
TGCAGTGCTAGTCCCAGCTATTACACCGGGGAGCTGTTTTTT
>TRBJ2-2|TRBD2|TRBV18|few
CASSPLSGIANTGELFF
TGTGCCAGCTCACCTCTTAGCGGGATCGCGAACACCGGGGAGCTGTTTTTT
>TRBJ2-1|TRBD2|TRBV7-8|few
CASSGLVPQLSSYNEQFF
TGTGCCAGCAGCGGACTAGTTCCACAATTAAGCTCCTACAATGAGCAGTTCTTC
>TRBJ2-1|.|TRBV4-1|few
CASSPGLAEPYNEQFF
TGCGCCAGCAGCCCCGGTTTAGCGGAGCCCTACAATGAGCAGTTCTTC
>TRBJ1-1|.|TRBV18|many
CASSPNGRNTEAFF
TGTGCCAGCTCACCGAACGGCCGGAACACTGAAGCTTTCTTT
>TRBJ2-3|.|TRBV30|many
CAWSVSSAANTQYF
TGTGCCTGGAGTGTTTCCAGCGCTGCGAATACGCAGTATTTT
>TRBJ2-1|TRBD2|TRBV20-1|many
CSALQVAGGNEQFF
TGCAGTGCCCTCCAGGTAGCGGGAGGCAATGAGCAGTTCTTC
>TRBJ1-5|.|TRBV6-5|.
CASSYPTGGSGKNQPQHF
TGTGCCAGCAGTTACCCAACGGGGGGGTCAGGAAAAAATCAGCCCCAGCATTTT
>TRBJ2-5|.|TRBV28|many
CASSFRMGEETQYF
TGTGCCAGCAGTTTCCGGATGGGGGAAGAGACCCAGTACTTC
>TRBJ2-1|TRBD2|TRBV6-2/TRBV6-3|.
CASSYGPRLAGAYNEQFF
TGTGCCAGCAGTTACGGGCCTCGACTAGCGGGCGCCTACAATGAGCAGTTCTTC
>TRBJ2-1|.|TRBV20-1|few
CSAVAGSSYNEQFF
TGCAGTGCAGTGGCAGGGAGCTCCTACAATGAGCAGTTCTTC
>TRBJ1-1|.|TRBV2|many
CASSGYTEAFF
TGTGCCAGCAGCGGTTACACTGAAGCTTTCTTT
>TRBJ2-7|.|TRBV20-1|few
CSARTLSRIEQYF
TGCAGTGCTCGGACCCTTTCACGTATCGAGCAGTACTTC
>TRBJ1-1|.|TRBV19|.
CASSYLPYESEAFF
TGTGCCAGTAGTTACCTACCTTATGAAAGTGAAGCTTTCTTT
>TRBJ2-1|TRBD2|TRBV12-5|many
CASGLRISGRINEQFF
TGTGCTAGTGGTTTGAGGATTAGCGGGAGGATCAATGAGCAGTTCTTC
>TRBJ2-5|.|TRBV12-3/TRBV12-4|many
CASSYTEERYF
TGTGCCAGCAGCTATACGGAAGAACGGTACTTC
>TRBJ2-5|TRBD1|TRBV24-1|.
CATIPDRGPGKTQYF
TGTGCCACCATTCCGGACAGGGGGCCAGGAAAGACCCAGTACTTC
>TRBJ1-2|.|TRBV2|.
CASSSGTSLNYGYTF
TGTGCCAGCAGCTCCGGGACGTCTCTAAACTATGGCTACACCTTC
>TRBJ2-6|.|TRBV28|many
CASKTGANVLTF
TGTGCCAGCAAAACGGGGGCCAACGTCCTGACTTTC
>TRBJ1-5|.|TRBV19|many
CASTPTVLGSHSNQPQHF
TGTGCCAGTACCCCGACTGTCCTAGGTTCACATAGCAATCAGCCCCAGCATTTT
>TRBJ1-2|.|TRBV19|.
CASTIAGDYGYTF
TGTGCCAGTACCATTGCAGGGGACTATGGCTACACCTTC
>TRBJ2-3|TRBD2|TRBV4-1|.
CASSEGTTSTDTQYF
TGCGCCAGCAGCGAAGGGACTACCAGCACAGATACGCAGTATTTT
>TRBJ1-1|.|TRBV12-3/TRBV12-4|many
CASAGIYTEAFF
TGTGCCAGCGCCGGGATCTACACTGAAGCTTTCTTT
>TRBJ1-4|TRBD1|TRBV2|many
CASSRDRGSEKLFF
TGTGCCAGCAGCCGGGACAGGGGTAGCGAAAAACTGTTTTTT
>TRBJ1-3|TRBD1|TRBV5-6|few
CASSFWNRGHSGNTIYF
TGTGCCAGCAGCTTTTGGAACAGGGGCCACTCTGGAAACACCATATATTTT
>TRBJ2-7|TRBD2|TRBV5-1|few
CASSLGVSGRNHEQYF
TGCGCCAGCAGCTTGGGGGTTAGCGGGAGGAATCACGAGCAGTACTTC
>TRBJ2-1|.|TRBV29-1|.
CSGGPGLHSGNEQFF
TGCAGCGGCGGACCCGGGCTCCACTCGGGCAATGAGCAGTTCTTC
>TRBJ1-1|.|TRBV6-5|.
CASSYSTEAFF
TGTGCCAGCAGTTACTCTACTGAAGCTTTCTTT
>TRBJ1-4|TRBD1|TRBV7-9|.
CASSHPRDRGANEKLFF
TGTGCCAGCAGCCACCCCCGCGACAGGGGGGCTAATGAAAAACTGTTTTTT
>TRBJ2-6|.|TRBV27|many
CASSPHLAGANVLTF
TGTGCCAGCAGTCCACACCTTGCTGGGGCCAACGTCCTGACTTTC
>TRBJ2-5|TRBD1|TRBV6-4|many
CASSERTGGQETQYF
TGTGCCAGCAGTGAACGGACAGGGGGCCAAGAGACCCAGTACTTC
>TRBJ2-7|TRBD2|TRBV6-5|.
CASSYSAPGLAGVSYEQYF
TGTGCCAGCAGTTACTCAGCCCCGGGACTAGCGGGGGTCTCCTACGAGCAGTACTTC
>TRBJ2-3|.|TRBV6-2/TRBV6-3|.
CASSPPGGADTQYF
TGTGCCAGCAGCCCCCCGGGGGGCGCAGATACGCAGTATTTT
>TRBJ2-7|.|TRBV6-1|many
CASSLEGGSYEQYF
TGTGCCAGCAGCCTCGAAGGGGGATCTTACGAGCAGTACTTC
>TRBJ1-3|TRBD1|TRBV12-3/TRBV12-4|many
CASTARQGGSGNTIYF
TGTGCCAGCACCGCCAGACAGGGGGGCTCTGGAAACACCATATATTTT
>TRBJ2-2|TRBD2|TRBV27|.
CASSLPPGLAGTGELFF
TGTGCCAGCAGTTTGCCCCCGGGACTAGCGGGCACCGGGGAGCTGTTTTTT
>TRBJ2-3|.|TRBV18|many
CASSADLPAADTQYF
TGTGCCAGCTCAGCTGACCTACCGGCGGCAGATACGCAGTATTTT
>TRBJ2-5|.|TRBV2|many
CASSVLDMTQYF
TGTGCCAGCAGTGTATTGGATATGACCCAGTACTTC
>TRBJ2-5|TRBD1|TRBV28|.
CANNRGQETQYF
TGTGCCAATAACAGGGGACAAGAGACCCAGTACTTC
>TRBJ2-1|.|TRBV9|.
CASSVAESSYNEQFF
TGTGCCAGCAGCGTAGCTGAGAGCTCCTACAATGAGCAGTTCTTC
>TRBJ1-6|TRBD1|TRBV27|many
CASSSTGGISPLHF
TGTGCCAGCAGTTCCACAGGGGGCATTTCACCCCTCCACTTT